The rows below give T cell receptor beta chains drawn from one sample of a study of blood T cell repertoires in COVID-19. Here immunoSEQ multiplex PCR was the method, and the copy in TCRdb shows in-frame clones only, minus some. The top ten clones hold about 7% of a sample with under 350,000 clones, 75% to 85% of them seen once. Input material: peripheral blood. The origin of the receptors is a human donor in a cohort sampled during active COVID-19. Each CDR3 is given with its conserved first and last residue. The D gene is left open where the match is weak. Clone size appears in some rows only: once, few, many, or a class for an expanded clone.

len,j_gene,abundance,v_gene,d_gene,CDR3aa,CDR3nt
15,TRBJ2-2,.,TRBV7-2,.,CASSLAGGNTGELFF,TGTGCCAGCAGCTTAGCCGGGGGTAACACCGGGGAGCTGTTTTTT
13,TRBJ1-1,.,TRBV24-1,.,CATRGQRNTEAFF,TGTGCCACCCGAGGACAGAGGAACACTGAAGCTTTCTTT
12,TRBJ1-4,.,TRBV5-1,.,CASSDKNEKLFF,TGCGCCAGCAGCGACAAGAATGAAAAACTGTTTTTT
13,TRBJ1-2,.,TRBV7-3,.,CASSKGAGDGYTF,TGTGCCAGCAGCAAAGGGGCAGGGGATGGCTACACCTTC
18,TRBJ2-2,.,TRBV9,TRBD2,CASSVGRLAGGPGGELFF,TGTGCCAGCAGCGTAGGAAGACTAGCGGGGGGGCCAGGCGGGGAGCTGTTTTTT
16,TRBJ2-7,.,TRBV4-1,TRBD1,CASSRIGRDRDHEQYF,TGCGCCAGCAGTCGCATAGGCCGGGACAGGGACCACGAGCAGTACTTC
15,TRBJ2-3,.,TRBV7-3,TRBD2,CASSLLAGVTDTQYF,TGTGCCAGCAGCTTACTAGCGGGGGTCACAGATACGCAGTATTTT
16,TRBJ2-3,.,TRBV18,TRBD2,CASSPPSGVSTDTQYF,TGTGCCAGCTCACCGCCTAGCGGGGTGAGCACAGATACGCAGTATTTT
14,TRBJ2-7,.,TRBV15,TRBD1,CATSRARQGDEQYF,TGTGCCACCAGCAGAGCGAGACAGGGGGACGAGCAGTACTTC
13,TRBJ1-2,.,TRBV24-1,.,CATSDTLNYGYTF,TGTGCCACCAGTGATACACTAAACTATGGCTACACCTTC
13,TRBJ2-3,.,TRBV29-1,.,CSVVLGVLNTQYF,TGCAGCGTTGTACTCGGGGTTCTAAATACGCAGTATTTT
14,TRBJ1-5,.,TRBV6-5,.,CASSYAGLNQPQHF,TGTGCCAGCAGTTACGCGGGGTTGAATCAGCCCCAGCATTTT
17,TRBJ2-2,.,TRBV28,.,CASSPIGGVRVTGELFF,TGTGCCAGCAGTCCTATAGGGGGTGTGCGTGTCACCGGGGAGCTGTTTTTT
16,TRBJ1-3,.,TRBV7-9,.,CASSFGAVSSGNTIYF,TGTGCCAGCAGCTTTGGTGCGGTAAGCTCTGGAAACACCATATATTTT
15,TRBJ2-1,.,TRBV5-1,TRBD2,CASSLGGRGIYEQFF,TGCGCCAGCAGCTTGGGAGGGCGGGGGATCTATGAGCAGTTCTTC
14,TRBJ2-1,.,TRBV5-6,.,CASSFRTAYNEQFF,TGTGCCAGCAGCTTCCGGACAGCCTACAATGAGCAGTTCTTC
14,TRBJ2-4,once,TRBV10-3,.,CAISESETKNIQYF,TGTGCCATCAGTGAATCCGAGACAAAAAACATTCAGTACTTC
16,TRBJ1-1,.,TRBV5-1,TRBD1,CASRNLTGQPNTEAFF,TGCGCCAGCAGAAACTTAACGGGACAGCCGAACACTGAAGCTTTCTTT
13,TRBJ1-2,.,TRBV30,TRBD1,CAWRVQGAEGYTF,TGTGCCTGGAGGGTCCAGGGGGCGGAAGGCTACACCTTC
12,TRBJ1-2,.,TRBV2,.,CASNIGVEGYTF,TGTGCCAGCAATATCGGGGTTGAGGGCTACACCTTC
18,TRBJ1-2,.,TRBV6-2/TRBV6-3,TRBD1,CASSKLTGQGAGNYGYTF,TGTGCCAGCAGTAAACTAACGGGACAGGGAGCCGGTAACTATGGCTACACCTTC